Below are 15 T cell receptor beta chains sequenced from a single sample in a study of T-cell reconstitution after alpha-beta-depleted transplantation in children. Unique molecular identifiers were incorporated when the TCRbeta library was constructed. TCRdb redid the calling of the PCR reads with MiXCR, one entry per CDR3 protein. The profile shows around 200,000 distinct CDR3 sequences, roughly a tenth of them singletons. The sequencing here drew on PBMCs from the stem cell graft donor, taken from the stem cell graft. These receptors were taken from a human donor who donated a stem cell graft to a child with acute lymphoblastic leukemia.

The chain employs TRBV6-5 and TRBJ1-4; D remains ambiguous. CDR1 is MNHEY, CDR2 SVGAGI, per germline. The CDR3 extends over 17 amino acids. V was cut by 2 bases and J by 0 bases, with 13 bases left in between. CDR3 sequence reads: CASSYGPAKATNEKLFF. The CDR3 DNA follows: TGTGCCAGCAGTTACGGACCGGCAAAAGCAACTAATGAAAAACTGTTTTTT.

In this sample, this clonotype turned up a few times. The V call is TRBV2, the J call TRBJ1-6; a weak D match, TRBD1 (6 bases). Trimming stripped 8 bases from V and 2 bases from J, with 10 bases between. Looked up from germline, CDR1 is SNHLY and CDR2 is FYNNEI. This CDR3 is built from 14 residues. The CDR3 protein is CASSGQTYNSPLHF. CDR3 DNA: TGTGCCAGCTCCGGACAGACCTATAATTCACCCCTCCACTTT.

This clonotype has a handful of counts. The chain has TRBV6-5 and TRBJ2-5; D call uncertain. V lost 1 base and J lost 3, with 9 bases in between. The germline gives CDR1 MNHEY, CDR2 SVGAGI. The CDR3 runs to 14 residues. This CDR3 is CASSYWPEKETQYF. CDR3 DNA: TGTGCCAGCAGTTACTGGCCGGAGAAAGAGACCCAGTACTTC.

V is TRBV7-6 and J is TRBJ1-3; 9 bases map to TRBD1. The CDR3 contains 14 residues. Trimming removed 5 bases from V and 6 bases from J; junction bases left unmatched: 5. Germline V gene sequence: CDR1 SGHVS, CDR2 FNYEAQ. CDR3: CASSRTGGENTIYF. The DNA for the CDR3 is TGTGCCAGCAGCCGTACAGGGGGCGAAAACACCATATATTTT.

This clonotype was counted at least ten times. The CDR3 DNA sequence: TGCAGTGCTCCCCGACAGGGCCTGCAGGAGACCCAGTACTTC. Its translation: CSAPRQGLQETQYF. The V call is TRBV20-1, the J call TRBJ2-5; 7 bases are shared with TRBD1. CDR1 and CDR2 from the germline V gene are DFQATT and SNEGSKA (reference sequence). After removal of 5 bases from V and 5 bases from J, the junction contained 11 bases not matched to a gene. This CDR3 comprises 14 residues.

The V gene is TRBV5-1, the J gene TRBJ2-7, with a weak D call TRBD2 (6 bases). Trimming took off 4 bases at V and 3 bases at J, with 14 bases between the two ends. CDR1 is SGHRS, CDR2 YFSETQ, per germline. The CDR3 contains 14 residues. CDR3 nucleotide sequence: TGCGCCAGCAGCAATCGGGACTTCTTCTACGAGCAGTACTTC. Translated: CASSNRDFFYEQYF.

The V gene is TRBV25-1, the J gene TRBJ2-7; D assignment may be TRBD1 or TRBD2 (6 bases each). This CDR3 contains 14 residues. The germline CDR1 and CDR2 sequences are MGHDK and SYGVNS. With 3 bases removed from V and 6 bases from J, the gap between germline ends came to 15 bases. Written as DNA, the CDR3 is TGTGCCAGCAGTGACGACCTCCGGGGGCGCGAGCAGTACTTC. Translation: CASSDDLRGREQYF.

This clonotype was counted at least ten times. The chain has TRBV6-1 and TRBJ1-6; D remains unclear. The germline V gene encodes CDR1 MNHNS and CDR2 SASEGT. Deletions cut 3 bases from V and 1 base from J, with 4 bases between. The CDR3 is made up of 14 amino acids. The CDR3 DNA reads TGTGCCAGCAGTGACAAGTCCTATAATTCACCCCTCCACTTT. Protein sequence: CASSDKSYNSPLHF.

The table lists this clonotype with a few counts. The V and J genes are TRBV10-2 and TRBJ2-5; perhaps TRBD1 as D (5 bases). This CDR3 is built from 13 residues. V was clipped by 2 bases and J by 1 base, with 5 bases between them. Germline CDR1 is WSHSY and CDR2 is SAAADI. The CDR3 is CASSEGAQETQYF. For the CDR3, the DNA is TGCGCCAGCAGTGAGGGGGCCCAAGAGACCCAGTACTTC.

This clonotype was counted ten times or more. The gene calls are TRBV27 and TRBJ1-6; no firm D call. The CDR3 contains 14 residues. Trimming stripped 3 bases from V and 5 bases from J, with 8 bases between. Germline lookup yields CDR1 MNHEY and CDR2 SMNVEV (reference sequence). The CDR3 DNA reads TGTGCCAGCAGTTTCCGGGAGGATAATTCACCCCTCCACTTT. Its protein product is CASSFREDNSPLHF.

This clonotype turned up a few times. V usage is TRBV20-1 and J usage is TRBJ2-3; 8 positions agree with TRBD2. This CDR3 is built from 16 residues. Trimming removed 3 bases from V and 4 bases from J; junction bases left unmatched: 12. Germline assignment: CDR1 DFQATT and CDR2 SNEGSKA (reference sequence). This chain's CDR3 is CSASGGAVFSADTQYF. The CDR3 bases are TGCAGTGCTAGCGGGGGGGCCGTATTTAGCGCAGATACGCAGTATTTT.

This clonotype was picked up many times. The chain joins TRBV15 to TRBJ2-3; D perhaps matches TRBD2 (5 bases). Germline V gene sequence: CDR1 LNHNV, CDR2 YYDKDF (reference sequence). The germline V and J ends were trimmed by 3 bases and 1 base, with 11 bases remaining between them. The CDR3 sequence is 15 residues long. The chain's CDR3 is CATSSRIGGTDTQYF. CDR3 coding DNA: TGTGCCACCAGCAGTCGTATCGGGGGCACAGATACGCAGTATTTT.

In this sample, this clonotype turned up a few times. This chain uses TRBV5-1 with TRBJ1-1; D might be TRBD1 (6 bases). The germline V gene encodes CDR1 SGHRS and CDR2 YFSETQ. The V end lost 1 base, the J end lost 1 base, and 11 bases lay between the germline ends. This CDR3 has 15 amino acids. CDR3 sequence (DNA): TGCGCCAGCAGCTTGTACGGGGGCAGGAACACTGAAGCTTTCTTT. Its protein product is CASSLYGGRNTEAFF.

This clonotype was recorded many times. DNA of the CDR3: TGCGCCAGCAATAGTAAAAAATACGCCAAAAACATTCAGTACTTC. Translation: CASNSKKYAKNIQYF. The rearrangement links TRBV23-1 to TRBJ2-4; D is unresolved. TRBV23-1 is known as an ORF, though its function is uncertain. V was trimmed by 7 bases and J by 1 base, leaving 14 bases between them. The CDR3 runs to 15 residues.

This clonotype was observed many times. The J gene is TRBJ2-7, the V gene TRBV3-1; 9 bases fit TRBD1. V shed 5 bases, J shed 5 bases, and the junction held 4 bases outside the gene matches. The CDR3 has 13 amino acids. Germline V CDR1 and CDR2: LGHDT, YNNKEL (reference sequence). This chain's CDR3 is CASSKQGAHEQYF. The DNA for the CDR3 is TGTGCCAGCAGCAAACAGGGGGCCCACGAGCAGTACTTC.